This TCR beta chain was sequenced in a study of metastatic and nonmetastatic thyroid tumors (dated by TCRdb to the early 2020s). For the wider study: Repertoires were compared across peripheral blood and tumor or nodule tissue samples from malignant and benign thyroid patients.

Library method: PCR. The run used an Illumina HiSeq 4000. The TCR beta-chain CDR3 region of each patient was profiled by high-throughput sequencing. The original methods were these. Drawing on CDR3 differences between clinicopathological groups, the researchers built a classifier meant to tell apart patients with distant-metastatic papillary thyroid cancer. Repertoire diversity was assessed with the Shannon index, and tumor-blood repertoire similarity with the Morisita-Horn index. Using fastp at Q25 and MiXCR, TCRdb reprocessed the public reads and kept productive beta chains. For this entry, the V and J calls and clone size follow TCRdb and not the study's own pipeline. This sample lists tens of thousands of clones; approximately 4.1% were detected once. In total, the top ten clones hold roughly a tenth of the sample. V loses 6 bases of germline sequence and J loses 0 bases, and the interval between the two ends is 9 bases. The CDR3, from cysteine to phenylalanine, totals 14 residues. Of all the DNA, just the CDR3 is kept, 42 bases in frame from base 1. The germline V gene yields SGHVS for CDR1 and FNYEAQ for CDR2.

This clone was counted at least ten times. It has no known antigen specificity. The record has no base qualities; no much larger clone is one base away. Results and caveats for the whole study, not just this receptor: In both blood and tumor samples, TCR beta diversity was reported to be significantly higher in malignant tumors than in benign nodules.

Before undergoing thyroid surgery, none of the patients had been given any kind of treatment. Patient clinical samples collected from 2012 to 2018 were retrospectively analysed using T-cell receptor beta sequencing. In this chain, TRBV7-6 is recombined with TRBJ2-1; the D segment may tentatively be TRBD1 or TRBD2, each giving 6 matched bases. The sequence was collected from a female donor with papillary thyroid cancer or a benign thyroid nodule (not recorded which). Some clones in this sample may be carry-over from other donors' samples. Sequencing was carried out using blood. CDR3 protein: CASRGGSSYNEQFF. The sequence in DNA is TGTGCCAGCAGAGGGGGGAGCTCCTACAATGAGCAGTTCTTC.